The clone carrying this T cell receptor beta chain was seen only a few times. Through Arm-PCR of CDR3 regions and iRepertoire HTBI primers, TCR beta libraries were built. TCRdb re-called the multiplex PCR reads with MiXCR, one entry per CDR3 protein. Among around 240,000 distinct CDR3 sequences listed, 15% to 20% were seen once. This sample is drawn from a study of regulatory T cells in long-lasting Graves disease. Described time point: newly diagnosed GD, antithyroid drugs for less than 3 months. The TCR library used RNA extracted from PBMCs. Germline assignment: CDR1 LGHNT and CDR2 FRNRAP. The CDR3 consists of 15 residues. The V end was cut by 1 base, the J end by 7 bases, with 13 bases between. The same data also contributed to another study, on T cells in Graves' hyperthyroidism and ophthalmopathy.

The clonotype comes from a woman aged 25 to 39 with Graves disease. The chain recombines TRBV12-5 with TRBJ2-2, with D unclear. This specimen was peripheral blood mononuclear cells (PBMCs), taken at new diagnosis, from a patient treated with antithyroid drugs. CDR3 DNA: TGTGCTAGTGGTTTGGGAACAGTACAGAACGGGGAGCTGTTTTTT. Protein sequence: CASGLGTVQNGELFF.